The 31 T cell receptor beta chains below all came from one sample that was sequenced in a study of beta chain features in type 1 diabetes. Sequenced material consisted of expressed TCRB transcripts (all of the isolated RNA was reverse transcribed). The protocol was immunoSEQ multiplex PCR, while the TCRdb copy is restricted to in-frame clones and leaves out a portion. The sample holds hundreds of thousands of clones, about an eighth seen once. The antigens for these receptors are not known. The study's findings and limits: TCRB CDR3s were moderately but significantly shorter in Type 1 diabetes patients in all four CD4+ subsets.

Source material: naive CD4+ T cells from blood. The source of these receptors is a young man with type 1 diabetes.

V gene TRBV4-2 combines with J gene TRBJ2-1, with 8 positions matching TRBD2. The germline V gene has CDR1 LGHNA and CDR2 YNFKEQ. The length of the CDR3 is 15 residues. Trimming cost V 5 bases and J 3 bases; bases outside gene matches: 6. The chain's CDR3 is CASSISGTLYNEQFF. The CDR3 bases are TGTGCCAGCAGCATTAGCGGGACCCTCTACAATGAGCAGTTCTTC.

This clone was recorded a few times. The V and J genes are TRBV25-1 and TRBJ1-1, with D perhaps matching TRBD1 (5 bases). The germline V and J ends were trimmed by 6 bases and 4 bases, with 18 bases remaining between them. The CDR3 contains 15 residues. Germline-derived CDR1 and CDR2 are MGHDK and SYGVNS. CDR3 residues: CASSSSSRGGTEAFF. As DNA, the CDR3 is TGTGCCAGCAGCTCCTCCAGTAGGGGTGGCACTGAAGCTTTCTTT.

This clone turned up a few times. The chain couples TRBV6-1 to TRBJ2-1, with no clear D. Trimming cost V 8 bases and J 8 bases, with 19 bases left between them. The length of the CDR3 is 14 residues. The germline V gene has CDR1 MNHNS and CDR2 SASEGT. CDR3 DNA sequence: TGTGCCAGCCTACCAAACACTCTTCGCGATGAGCAGTTCTTC. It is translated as CASLPNTLRDEQFF.

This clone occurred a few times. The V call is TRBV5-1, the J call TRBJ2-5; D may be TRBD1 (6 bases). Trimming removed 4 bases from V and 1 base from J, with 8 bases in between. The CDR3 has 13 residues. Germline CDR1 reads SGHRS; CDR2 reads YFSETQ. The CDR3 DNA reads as TGCGCCAGCAGCGAGGGGGTCCAAGAGACCCAGTACTTC. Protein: CASSEGVQETQYF.

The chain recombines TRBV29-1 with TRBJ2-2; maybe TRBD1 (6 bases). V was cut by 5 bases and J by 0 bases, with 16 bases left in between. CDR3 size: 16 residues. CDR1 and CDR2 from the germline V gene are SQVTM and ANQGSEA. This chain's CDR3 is CSVLNPGHSNTGELFF. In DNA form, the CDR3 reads TGCAGCGTTCTAAACCCGGGACATTCGAACACCGGGGAGCTGTTTTTT.

In nucleotides, the CDR3 is TGTGCCAGCAGAGCGGGGGGAATAAGGAATGAGCAGTTCTTC. The encoded protein is CASRAGGIRNEQFF. The rearrangement uses TRBV2 and TRBJ2-1, with TRBD2 matching over 9 bases. Germline CDR1 SNHLY, CDR2 FYNNEI. There are 14 residues in the CDR3. Unmatched junction bases numbered 7, after V lost 6 bases and J lost 7 bases. The full variable domain, its missing parts supplied by reference TRBV2 and TRBJ2-1, is EPEVTQTPSHQVTQMGQEVILRCVPISNHLYFYWYRQILGQKVEFLVSFYNNEISEKSEIFDDQFSVERPDGSNFTLKIRSTKLEDSAMYFCASRAGGIRNEQFFGPGTRLTVL.

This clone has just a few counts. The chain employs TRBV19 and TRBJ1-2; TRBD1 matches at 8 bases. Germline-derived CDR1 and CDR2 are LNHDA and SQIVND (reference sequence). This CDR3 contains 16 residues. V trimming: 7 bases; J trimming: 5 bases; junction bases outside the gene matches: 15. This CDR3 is CASNTAEGTGQYGYTF. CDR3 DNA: TGTGCCAGTAACACGGCGGAGGGGACAGGACAATATGGCTACACCTTC. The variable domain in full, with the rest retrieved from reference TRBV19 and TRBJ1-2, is DGGITQSPKYLFRKEGQNVTLSCEQNLNHDAMYWYRQDPGQGLRLIYYSQIVNDFQKGDIAEGYSVSREKKESFPLTVTSAQKNPTAFYLCASNTAEGTGQYGYTFGSGTRLTVV.

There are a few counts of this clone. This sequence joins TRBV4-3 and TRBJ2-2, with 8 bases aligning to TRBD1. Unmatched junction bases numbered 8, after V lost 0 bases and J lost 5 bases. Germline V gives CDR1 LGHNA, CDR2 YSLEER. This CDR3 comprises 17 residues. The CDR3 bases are TGCGCCAGCAGCCAAGATGAACCGGACAGGGTGACCGGGGAGCTGTTTTTT. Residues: CASSQDEPDRVTGELFF.

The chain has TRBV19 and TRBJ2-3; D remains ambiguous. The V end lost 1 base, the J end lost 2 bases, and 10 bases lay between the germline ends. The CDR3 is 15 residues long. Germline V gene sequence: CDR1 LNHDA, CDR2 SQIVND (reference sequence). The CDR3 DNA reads TGTGCCAGTAGTATAGGGCTAGTGGTCACAGATACGCAGTATTTT. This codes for CASSIGLVVTDTQYF.

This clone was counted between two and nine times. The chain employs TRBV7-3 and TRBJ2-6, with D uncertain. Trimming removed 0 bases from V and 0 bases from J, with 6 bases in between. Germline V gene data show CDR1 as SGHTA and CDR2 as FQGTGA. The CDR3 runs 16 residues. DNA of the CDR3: TGTGCCAGCAGCTTAACAGCAGTCTCTGGGGCCAACGTCCTGACTTTC. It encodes CASSLTAVSGANVLTF.

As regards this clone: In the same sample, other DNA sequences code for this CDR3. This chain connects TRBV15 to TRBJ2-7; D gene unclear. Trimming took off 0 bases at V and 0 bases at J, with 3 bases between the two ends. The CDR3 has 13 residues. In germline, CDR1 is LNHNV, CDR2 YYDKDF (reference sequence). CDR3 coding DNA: TGTGCCACCAGCAGAGACAGCTCCTACGAGCAGTACTTC. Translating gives CATSRDSSYEQYF.

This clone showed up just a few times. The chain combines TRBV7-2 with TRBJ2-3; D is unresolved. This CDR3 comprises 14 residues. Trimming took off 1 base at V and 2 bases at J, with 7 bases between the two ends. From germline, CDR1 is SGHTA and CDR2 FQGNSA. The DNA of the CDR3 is TGTGCCAGCAGCTTAGTTAACACCACAGATACGCAGTATTTT. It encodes CASSLVNTTDTQYF. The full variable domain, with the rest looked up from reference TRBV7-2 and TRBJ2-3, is GAGVSQSPSNKVTEKGKDVELRCDPISGHTALYWYRQSLGQGLEFLIYFQGNSAPDKSGLPSDRFSAERTGGSVSTLTIQRTQQEDSAVYLCASSLVNTTDTQYFGPGTRLTVL.

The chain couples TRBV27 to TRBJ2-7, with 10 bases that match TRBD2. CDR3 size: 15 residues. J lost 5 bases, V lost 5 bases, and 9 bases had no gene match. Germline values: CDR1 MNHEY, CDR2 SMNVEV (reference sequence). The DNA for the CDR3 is TGTGCCAGCAGTCCGGGAGCGGGAGGGCCCCACGAGCAGTACTTC. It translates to CASSPGAGGPHEQYF.

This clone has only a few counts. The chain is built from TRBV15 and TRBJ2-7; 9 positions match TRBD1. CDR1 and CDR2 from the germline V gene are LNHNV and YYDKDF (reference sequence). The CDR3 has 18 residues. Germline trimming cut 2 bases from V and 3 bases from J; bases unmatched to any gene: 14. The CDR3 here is CATSRIPADRGNIYEQYF. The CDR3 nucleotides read TGTGCCACCAGCAGAATCCCGGCGGACAGGGGAAATATCTACGAGCAGTACTTC.

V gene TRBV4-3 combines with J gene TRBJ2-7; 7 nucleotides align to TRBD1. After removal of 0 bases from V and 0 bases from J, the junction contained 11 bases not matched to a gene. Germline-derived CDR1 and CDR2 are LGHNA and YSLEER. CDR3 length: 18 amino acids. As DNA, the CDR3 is TGCGCCAGCAGCCAAGAGGATCAAAGTGGGACAGTCTCCTACGAGCAGTACTTC. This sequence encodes CASSQEDQSGTVSYEQYF.

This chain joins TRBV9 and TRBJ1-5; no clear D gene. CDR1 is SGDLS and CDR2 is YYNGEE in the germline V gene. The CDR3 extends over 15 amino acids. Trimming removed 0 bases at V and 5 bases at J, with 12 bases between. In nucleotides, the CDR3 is TGTGCCAGCAGCGTAGCTCCGAGTCAGCATCAGCCCCAGCATTTT. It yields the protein CASSVAPSQHQPQHF. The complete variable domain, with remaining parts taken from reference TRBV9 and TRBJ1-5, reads DSGVTQTPKHLITATGQRVTLRCSPRSGDLSVYWYQQSLDQGLQFLIQYYNGEERAKGNILERFSAQQFPDLHSELNLSSLELGDSALYFCASSVAPSQHQPQHFGDGTRLSIL.

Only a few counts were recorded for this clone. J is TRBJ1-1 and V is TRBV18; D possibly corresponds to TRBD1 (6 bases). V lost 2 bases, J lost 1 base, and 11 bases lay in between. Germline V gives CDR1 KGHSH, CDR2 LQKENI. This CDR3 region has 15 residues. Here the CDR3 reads CASSPSYRANTEAFF. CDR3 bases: TGTGCCAGCTCACCATCTTACAGGGCGAACACTGAAGCTTTCTTT.

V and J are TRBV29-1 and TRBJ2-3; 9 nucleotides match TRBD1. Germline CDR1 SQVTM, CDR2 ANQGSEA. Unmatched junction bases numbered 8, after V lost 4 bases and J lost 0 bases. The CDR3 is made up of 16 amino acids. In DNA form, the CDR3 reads TGCAGCGTTGCACAGGGGGCGCGTAGTAGCACAGATACGCAGTATTTT. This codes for CSVAQGARSSTDTQYF.

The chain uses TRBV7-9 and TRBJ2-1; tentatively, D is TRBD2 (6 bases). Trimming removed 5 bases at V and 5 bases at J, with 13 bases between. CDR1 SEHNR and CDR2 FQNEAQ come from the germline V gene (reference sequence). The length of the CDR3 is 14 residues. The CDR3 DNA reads TGTGCCAGCAGCGTGCGTAGCGGAAACAATGAGCAGTTCTTC. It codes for CASSVRSGNNEQFF.

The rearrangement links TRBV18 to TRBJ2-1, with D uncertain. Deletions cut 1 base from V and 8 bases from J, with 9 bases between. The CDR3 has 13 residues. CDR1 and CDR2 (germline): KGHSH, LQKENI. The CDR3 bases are TGTGCCAGCTCACCACTCGGTGGGTATGAGCAGTTCTTC. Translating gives CASSPLGGYEQFF.

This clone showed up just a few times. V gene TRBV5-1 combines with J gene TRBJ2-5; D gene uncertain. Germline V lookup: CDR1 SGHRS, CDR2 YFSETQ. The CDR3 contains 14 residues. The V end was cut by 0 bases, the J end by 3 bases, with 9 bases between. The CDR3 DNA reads TGCGCCAGCAGCTTGGGATCTGGAAAAGAGACCCAGTACTTC. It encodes CASSLGSGKETQYF.

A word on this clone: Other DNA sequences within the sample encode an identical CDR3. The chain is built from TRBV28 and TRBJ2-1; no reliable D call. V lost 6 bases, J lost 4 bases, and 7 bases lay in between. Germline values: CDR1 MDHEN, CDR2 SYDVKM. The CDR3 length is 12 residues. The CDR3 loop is CASSLRYNEQFF. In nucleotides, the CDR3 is TGTGCCAGCAGCCTCCGTTACAATGAGCAGTTCTTC.

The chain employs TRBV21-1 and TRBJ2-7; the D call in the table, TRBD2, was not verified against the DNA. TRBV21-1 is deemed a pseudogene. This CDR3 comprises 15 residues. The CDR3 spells CASSKAAGRTYEQYF. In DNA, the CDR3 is TGTGCCAGCAGCAAAGCGGCAGGGAGGACCTACGAGCAGTACTTC.

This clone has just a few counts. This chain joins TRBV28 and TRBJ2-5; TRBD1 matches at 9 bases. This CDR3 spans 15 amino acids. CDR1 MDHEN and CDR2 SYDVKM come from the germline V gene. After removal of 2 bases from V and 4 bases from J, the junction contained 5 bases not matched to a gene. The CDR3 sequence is CASSLPGQGTETQYF. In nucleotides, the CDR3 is TGTGCCAGCAGTTTACCCGGACAGGGGACAGAGACCCAGTACTTC.

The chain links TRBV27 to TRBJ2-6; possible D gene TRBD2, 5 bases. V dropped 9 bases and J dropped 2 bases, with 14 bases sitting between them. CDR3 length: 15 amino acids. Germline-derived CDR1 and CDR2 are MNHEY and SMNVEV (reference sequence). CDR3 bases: TGTGCCAGTTCCGGAGGTTTCGCTGGGGCCAACGTCCTGACTTTC. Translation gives CASSGGFAGANVLTF.

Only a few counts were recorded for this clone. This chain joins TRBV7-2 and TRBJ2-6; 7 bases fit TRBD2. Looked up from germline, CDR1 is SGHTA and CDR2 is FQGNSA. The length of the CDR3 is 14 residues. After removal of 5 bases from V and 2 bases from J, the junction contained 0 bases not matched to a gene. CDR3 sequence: CASSGRAGANVLTF. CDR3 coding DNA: TGTGCCAGCAGCGGGAGGGCTGGGGCCAACGTCCTGACTTTC.

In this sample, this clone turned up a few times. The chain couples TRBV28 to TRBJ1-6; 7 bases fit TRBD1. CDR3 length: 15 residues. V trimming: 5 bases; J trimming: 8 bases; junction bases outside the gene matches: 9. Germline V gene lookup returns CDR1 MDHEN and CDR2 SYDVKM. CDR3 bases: TGTGCCAGCAGTACCCCGGACAGGAAGGATTCACCCCTCCACTTT. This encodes CASSTPDRKDSPLHF.

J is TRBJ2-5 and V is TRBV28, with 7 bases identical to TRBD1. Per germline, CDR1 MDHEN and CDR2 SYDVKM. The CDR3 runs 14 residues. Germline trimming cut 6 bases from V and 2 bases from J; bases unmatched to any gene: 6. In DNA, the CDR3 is TGTGCCAGCAGACTTACAGGGGCTCAAGAGACCCAGTACTTC. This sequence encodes CASRLTGAQETQYF. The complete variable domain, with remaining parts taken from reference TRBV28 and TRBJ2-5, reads DVKVTQSSRYLVKRTGEKVFLECVQDMDHENMFWYRQDPGLGLRLIYFSYDVKMKEKGDIPEGYSVSREKKERFSLILESASTNQTSMYLCASRLTGAQETQYFGPGTRLLVL.

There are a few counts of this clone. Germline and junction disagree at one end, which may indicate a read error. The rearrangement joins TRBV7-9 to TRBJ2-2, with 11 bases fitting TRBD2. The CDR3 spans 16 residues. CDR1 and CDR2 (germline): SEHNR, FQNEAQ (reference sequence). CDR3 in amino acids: CASSVAGGLDTGELFF. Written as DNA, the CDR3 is TGTGCCAGCAGCGTAGCGGGAGGGCTAGACACCGGGGAGCTGTTTTTT. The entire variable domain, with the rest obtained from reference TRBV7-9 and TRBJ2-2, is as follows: DTGVSQNPRHKITKRGQNVTFRCDPISEHNRLYWYRQTLGQGPEFLTYFQNEAQLEKSRLLSDRFSAERPKGSFSTLEIQRTEQGDSAMYLCASSVAGGLDTGELFFGEGSRLTVL.

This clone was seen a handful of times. CDR3 bases: TGTGCCAGCAGAAGGGGTCCCGGTTCACGTGAGCAGTTCTTC. It translates to CASRRGPGSREQFF. The rearrangement joins TRBV6-5 to TRBJ2-1; TRBD1 is a possible D gene (5 bases). Germline lookup yields CDR1 MNHEY and CDR2 SVGAGI. CDR3 size: 14 residues. Trimming shortened V by 6 bases and J by 9 bases, and 18 bases separated the two germline ends.

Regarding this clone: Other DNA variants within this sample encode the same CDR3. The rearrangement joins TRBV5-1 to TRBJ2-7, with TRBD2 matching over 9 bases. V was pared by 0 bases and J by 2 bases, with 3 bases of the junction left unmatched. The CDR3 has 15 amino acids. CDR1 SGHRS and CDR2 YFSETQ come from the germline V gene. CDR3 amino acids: CASSLGLAGTYEQYF. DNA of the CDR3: TGCGCCAGCAGCTTGGGGCTAGCGGGGACCTACGAGCAGTACTTC.